The clone carrying this TCR beta chain was seen a few times. The data belong to a study of cytomegalovirus exposure and HLA in healthy donors. This CDR3 has 14 residues. Germline V gene data show CDR1 as LGHNA and CDR2 as YSLEER. V lost 4 bases to trimming and J lost 5 bases; unmatched junction nucleotides: 6. The PCR had 60 Vbeta and 13 Jbeta primers. Repertoires were generated with immunoSEQ multiplex PCR, while TCRdb's copy carries only in-frame clones and drops some. The sample lists some 110,000 clones, about four fifths seen once, with about 2.2% in the top ten. This sequence joins TRBV4-3 and TRBJ1-1; 8 positions match TRBD1. The clonotype comes from a man younger than 40 in good health and CMV-seronegative. The source material was PBMCs. As DNA, the CDR3 is TGCGCCAGCAGCCGAGGACAGGGAGAGACTGAAGCTTTCTTT. It codes for CASSRGQGETEAFF.